The T cell receptor beta chain under discussion was sequenced for a study of OX40 agonist ivuxolimab in advanced cancers. Study-level information: A diagnosis of hepatocellular carcinoma, melanoma, renal cell or head and neck cancer was present in dose-escalation patients.

Germline CDR1 KGHSH, CDR2 LQKENI. Trimming removed 1 base at V and 2 bases at J, with 16 bases between. The CDR3 has 17 amino acids. Libraries were prepared by immunoSEQ multiplex PCR; TCRdb keeps only in-frame clonotypes and omits some of them. The sample consists of 95,000 to 100,000 clones, 90% of them appearing once. The chain couples TRBV18 to TRBJ2-3, with D tentatively TRBD1 (6 bases). This material consisted of CD4+ or CD8+ T cells sorted from blood, taken in a trial of the OX40 agonist ivuxolimab. The TCR comes from an adult with an advanced solid tumor such as melanoma, head and neck, liver or kidney cancer. CDR3 residues: CASSPQSLTGITDTQYF. The CDR3 DNA reads as TGTGCCAGCTCACCACAATCACTTACAGGGATCACAGATACGCAGTATTTT.